This record looks at one T cell receptor beta chain sequence and its context. Libraries were prepared by immunoSEQ multiplex PCR; TCRdb keeps only in-frame clonotypes and omits some of them. Of hundreds of thousands of clones listed, 88% were seen once; the top ten hold under 4.5%. The source of the sample is a study of blood T cell repertoires in COVID-19. Germline loops: CDR1 SGDLS, CDR2 YYNGEE. V lost 6 bases to trimming and J lost 4 bases; unmatched junction nucleotides: 8. The CDR3 extends over 14 amino acids. The chain has TRBV9 and TRBJ2-3; 7 nucleotides align to TRBD2. The sample consisted of peripheral blood. This TCR derives from a woman between 50 and 59 years old with active or convalescent COVID-19. CDR3 in amino acids: CASTVSGFPDTQYF. The CDR3, as DNA: TGTGCCAGCACGGTTAGCGGGTTTCCAGATACGCAGTATTTT.